This T cell receptor beta chain was captured in a study of cytomegalovirus exposure and HLA in healthy donors. This CDR3 spans 15 amino acids. V shed 6 bases and J shed 4 bases, with 16 bases lying between them. The germline V gene has CDR1 SGHAT and CDR2 FQNNGV. This PCR relied on a set of 60 Vbeta primers and 13 Jbeta primers. The repertoire was sequenced with immunoSEQ multiplex PCR; TCRdb's copy has only in-frame clones and lacks some. The listing records approximately 72,000 clones. About this clone: Its matching antigen is unknown.

General study points: TCR beta chain V- and J-gene trimming was linked, in a later analysis, to a missense variant in DCLRE1C. Indistinguishable V segments such as TRBV6-2 and TRBV6-3 were excluded.

Sequenced input: PBMCs. This clonotype was sampled from a man aged 35-49 years in good health and CMV-seronegative. V usage is TRBV11-2 and J usage is TRBJ2-1; D is unresolved. The CDR3 here is CASSDRKQDYNEQFF. CDR3 in DNA: TGTGCCAGCAGTGATCGTAAGCAGGATTACAATGAGCAGTTCTTC.